The table lists the clone carrying this T cell receptor beta chain with a count of one. These data are taken from a study of blood T cell repertoires in COVID-19. Overall study context: The United States, Italy and Spain provided the acute and convalescent COVID-19 samples. From T cells, B-cell-depleted T cells, or PBMCs came the material, which was cDNA or gDNA.

V was clipped by 1 base and J by 0 bases; unmatched bases: 7. The CDR3 contains 18 residues. Germline V lookup: CDR1 LGHNA, CDR2 YNFKEQ. Per the authors' pipeline: Amplification with reference gene primers provided the estimates of nucleated cell counts. Assay: immunoSEQ multiplex PCR; the TCRdb copy retains only in-frame clones and omits some. That table supplies the V and J calls and clone size; D and trimming were determined from the DNA. The data contain a few hundred thousand clones, roughly 84% of them singletons. This clonotype was sampled from a man aged 40-55 years with active or convalescent COVID-19. The material sequenced was peripheral blood. The chain combines TRBV4-2 with TRBJ2-2; 8 bases map to TRBD2. The CDR3 loop is CASSQAVTSGANTGELFF. In DNA, the CDR3 is TGTGCCAGCAGCCAAGCGGTTACTAGCGGAGCGAACACCGGGGAGCTGTTTTTT.